A selection of T cell receptor beta chains follows, all from one sample in a study of PD-1 blockade in classical Hodgkin lymphoma. The protocol was immunoSEQ multiplex PCR, while the TCRdb copy is restricted to in-frame clones and leaves out a portion. Of about 39,000 clones in the sample, 75% to 85% were seen once. The input for sequencing was peripheral blood mononuclear cells (PBMCs), taken before the fourth cycle of nivolumab. All receptors derive from a human donor with classical Hodgkin lymphoma. CDR3s leave out the opening cysteine and the closing phenylalanine or tryptophan.

v_call,j_call,cdr3_aa
TRBV4-3,TRBJ1-3,ASSQAAGTSGNTIY
TRBV5-6,TRBJ2-5,ASSLEKTQY
TRBV6-6,TRBJ2-1,ASSYGQGVDEQF
TRBV4-3,TRBJ2-1,ASSLGSRDEQF
TRBV7-9,TRBJ2-5,ASIGTGERRETQY
TRBV18,TRBJ1-1,ASSRNTEAF
TRBV2,TRBJ1-5,ASSVRGGNQPQH
TRBV4-1,TRBJ1-3,ASSQDPGRNTIY
TRBV9,TRBJ2-3,ASSVGTGKTDTQY
TRBV9,TRBJ1-2,ASRGQGILGGYT
TRBV9,TRBJ1-1,ASSVGGDTEAF
TRBV6-6,TRBJ2-1,ASLGLAGGNEQF
TRBV4-2,TRBJ1-2,ASSQEAGTTNYGYT
TRBV4-3,TRBJ2-2,ASSQIPDTGELF
TRBV5-1,TRBJ2-7,ASSFRTGDYEQY
TRBV9,TRBJ1-5,ASSVEGQNQPQH
TRBV25-1,TRBJ2-5,ATLGGQGLQETQY
TRBV7-3,TRBJ1-2,ASSIREGYGYT
TRBV7-6,TRBJ1-3,ASSLATPDSGNTIY
TRBV19,TRBJ1-4,ASSIGTLGGTTNEKLF
TRBV2,TRBJ2-5,ASSPPGFQETQY
TRBV19,TRBJ1-4,ASSIQGANEKLF
TRBV29-1,TRBJ2-3,SVGQSTDIDTQY
TRBV21-1,TRBJ1-1,ASTVTENTEAF
TRBV5-4,TRBJ2-5,ASSLSVSGRETQY
TRBV15,TRBJ2-7,ATSRLKNSYEQY
TRBV19,TRBJ2-7,ASSWGHSYEQY
TRBV5-1,TRBJ2-7,ASSWAGRGTYEQY
TRBV18,TRBJ1-6,ASSANSLNNSPLH
TRBV10-3,TRBJ1-1,AISESGQMNTEAF
TRBV4-1,TRBJ2-2,ASSPPGGRGTGELF
TRBV6-1,TRBJ1-5,ASKDPGTRNQPQH
TRBV7-9,TRBJ2-2,ASSLDPGPSTGELF
TRBV6-6,TRBJ2-2,ASSHRAGELF
TRBV5-4,TRBJ1-4,ASREERGELF
TRBV11-3,TRBJ2-1,ASSLWGDEQF
TRBV7-9,TRBJ1-6,ASSLSGAPALH
TRBV9,TRBJ2-3,ASSPQAGGRGDTQY
TRBV6-1,TRBJ2-3,ASSEEGTSSQY
TRBV7-8,TRBJ2-2,ASSLEATGELF
TRBV19,TRBJ1-3,ASMATGPTNTIY
TRBV19,TRBJ1-1,ASSIQGRPEAF
TRBV7-2,TRBJ2-7,ASSLGAFYEQY
TRBV19,TRBJ2-7,ASSIVDSPPYEQY
TRBV28,TRBJ2-7,ASTNHPQGRSLY
TRBV28,TRBJ1-1,ASKLAGLNTEAF
TRBV19,TRBJ1-5,ASSRTVAVGQPQH
TRBV6-6,TRBJ1-2,ASRQDNYGYT
TRBV11-1,TRBJ2-7,ASSLVGGSYEQY
TRBV6-6,TRBJ1-4,ASRAGQGLKLF
TRBV4-1,TRBJ1-6,ASSQDGGNSPLH
TRBV7-8,TRBJ1-3,ASSTGPHRAGNTIY
TRBV14,TRBJ1-4,ASSQGSVELF
TRBV5-1,TRBJ1-1,ASSTVQGGTEAF
TRBV19,TRBJ1-6,ASSGLRAPKNSPLH
TRBV6-5,TRBJ2-1,ACKERGATYNEQF
TRBV29-1,.,SVEGGVGTGPYEQY